Here is one T cell receptor (beta chain) with its context. This specimen comes from a study of cytomegalovirus exposure and HLA in healthy donors. The PCR ran on 60 Vbeta and 13 Jbeta primers. Assay used: immunoSEQ multiplex PCR; TCRdb lists only in-frame clones, some missing. Counted here are around 190,000 clones, approximately 70% occurring once; the ten biggest clones make up about 3.1%. The clonotype was recovered from a woman in her twenties or thirties in good health and CMV-seropositive. The sample comprised PBMCs.

The CDR3 sequence is CASSQRLAGVYNEQFF. CDR3 in DNA: TGTGCCAGCAGCCAACGACTAGCGGGTGTTTACAATGAGCAGTTCTTC. The chain has TRBV14 and TRBJ2-1; 10 bases agree with TRBD2. The germline gives CDR1 SGHDN, CDR2 FVKESK. The CDR3 is 16 residues long. Germline trimming cut 2 bases from V and 4 bases from J; bases unmatched to any gene: 5. Filled out from reference TRBV14 and TRBJ2-1, the complete variable domain reads EAGVTQFPSHSVIEKGQTVTLRCDPISGHDNLYWYRRVMGKEIKFLLHFVKESKQDESGMPNNRFLAERTGGTYSTLKVQPAELEDSGVYFCASSQRLAGVYNEQFFGPGTRLTVL.